Following are 18 T cell receptor beta chains from one sample sequenced in a study of T cell responses to AZD1222 COVID-19 vaccine. Assay: immunoSEQ multiplex PCR; the TCRdb copy retains only in-frame clones and omits some. The table lists 150,000 to 200,000 clones, 90% to 95% of them singletons, with 1.1% in the top ten. This specimen consisted of peripheral blood, obtained 28 days after the second AZD1222 dose. The receptors derive from an adult who received the AZD1222 COVID-19 vaccine.

The gene calls are TRBV12-3 or TRBV12-4 and TRBJ1-5; D unclear. CDR3 length equals 13 residues. V was cut by 3 bases and J by 7 bases, with 10 bases left in between. The CDR3 bases are TGTGCCAGCAGTTTGGACCCCCGGCAGCCCCAGCATTTT. It yields the protein CASSLDPRQPQHF.

This sequence joins TRBV2 and TRBJ1-1; TRBD1 is a possible D gene (5 bases). The CDR3 is 13 residues long. Germline assignment: CDR1 SNHLY and CDR2 FYNNEI. V lost 6 bases and J 4 bases, leaving 12 bases between the germline ends. The CDR3 protein is CASRRDLPTEAFF. The CDR3 region has the DNA TGTGCCAGCAGACGGGACCTCCCCACTGAAGCTTTCTTT.

This chain links TRBV2 with TRBJ1-4; weak D call: TRBD1 (5 bases). Germline CDR1 reads SNHLY; CDR2 reads FYNNEI. The CDR3 spans 16 residues. Trimming stripped 5 bases from V and 2 bases from J, with 15 bases between. The CDR3 DNA follows: TGTGCCAGCAGTATCCAGGGAATAGGGACTAATGAAAAACTGTTTTTT. Translation gives CASSIQGIGTNEKLFF.

The chain recombines TRBV7-8 with TRBJ2-5; TRBD2 agrees at 12 bases. The germline CDR1 and CDR2 sequences are SGHVS and FQNEAQ. This CDR3 has 16 amino acids. The trim removed 3 bases at V and 4 bases at J, leaving 6 bases unmatched. The CDR3, as DNA: TGTGCCAGCAGCTTTCCTAGCGGGGGGGCCGGAGAGACCCAGTACTTC. It specifies CASSFPSGGAGETQYF.

V usage is TRBV3-1 (or the pseudogene TRBV3-2) and J usage is TRBJ2-1, with a possible D match to TRBD1 (5 bases). CDR3 length equals 15 residues. CDR1 is LGHDT, CDR2 YNNKEL, per germline (reference sequence). Trimming removed 3 bases from V and 3 bases from J, with 12 bases in between. The CDR3 spells CASSHQDRDYNEQFF. The CDR3 coding sequence is TGTGCCAGCAGCCACCAAGACAGAGACTACAATGAGCAGTTCTTC.

The V and J genes are TRBV5-1 and TRBJ1-1; possibly TRBD1 for D (5 bases). Looked up from germline, CDR1 is SGHRS and CDR2 is YFSETQ. Trimming left V 4 bases short and J 6 bases short, with 19 bases between. The CDR3 is made up of 15 amino acids. CDR3 amino acids: CASSNTPQGDAEAFF. The CDR3 DNA sequence: TGCGCCAGCAGCAATACACCCCAGGGCGACGCTGAAGCTTTCTTT.

The chain employs TRBV29-1 and TRBJ2-1; no firm D call. CDR3 length equals 15 residues. Germline V lookup: CDR1 SQVTM, CDR2 ANQGSEA. The germline V and J ends were trimmed by 1 base and 0 bases, with 10 bases remaining between them. The CDR3 spells CSVEGARSSYNEQFF. The CDR3 DNA is TGCAGCGTTGAAGGTGCGCGGAGCTCCTACAATGAGCAGTTCTTC.

This chain connects TRBV5-6 to TRBJ2-3, with D possibly matching TRBD2 (6 bases). The CDR3 totals 15 residues. CDR1 SGHDT and CDR2 YYEEEE come from the germline V gene. V lost 4 bases and J lost 0, with 12 bases in between. The CDR3 loop is CASSPLGGSTDTQYF. The DNA of the CDR3 is TGTGCCAGCAGCCCCTTGGGGGGTAGCACAGATACGCAGTATTTT.

The chain couples TRBV10-2 to TRBJ1-2; D is ambiguous. Trimming took off 0 bases at V and 8 bases at J, with 10 bases between the two ends. The CDR3 runs 13 residues. Per germline, CDR1 WSHSY and CDR2 SAAADI. CDR3 DNA sequence: TGCGCCAGCAGTGAGTCGGGGATAGGAGGCTACACCTTC. Translating it yields CASSESGIGGYTF.

This chain joins TRBV5-1 and TRBJ1-5, with TRBD1 identical over 10 bases. Germline CDR1 is SGHRS and CDR2 is YFSETQ. This CDR3 is 16 amino acids long. The V segment lost 0 bases and the J segment 5 bases; nucleotides outside the gene matches: 5. The CDR3 loop reads CASSLAGGTGDQPQHF. CDR3 coding DNA: TGCGCCAGCAGCTTGGCGGGAGGGACAGGGGATCAGCCCCAGCATTTT.

The rearrangement links TRBV5-1 to TRBJ2-7; TRBD1 aligns across 7 bases. The germline gives CDR1 SGHRS, CDR2 YFSETQ. V shed 4 bases and J 9 bases; nucleotides not matched to a gene: 16. The CDR3 runs to 15 residues. The CDR3 sequence: CASSAETGTLNGQYF. For the CDR3, the DNA is TGCGCCAGCAGCGCGGAGACAGGGACCCTAAACGGGCAGTACTTC.

The V call is TRBV12-3 or TRBV12-4, the J call TRBJ2-3, with D unclear. Trimming stripped 2 bases from V and 6 bases from J, with 9 bases between. The CDR3 sequence is 13 residues long. In nucleotides, the CDR3 is TGTGCCAGCAGTTTAAGAACCAGGGATACGCAGTATTTT. This sequence encodes CASSLRTRDTQYF.

The chain uses TRBV27 and TRBJ1-5; D might be TRBD1 (5 bases). Trimming pared 6 bases from V and 4 bases from J, leaving 13 bases between. This CDR3 comprises 14 residues. Germline V gene lookup returns CDR1 MNHEY and CDR2 SMNVEV (reference sequence). CDR3 bases: TGTGCCAGCAGCAGCGGGGGGGGTAATCAGCCCCAGCATTTT. Its protein is CASSSGGGNQPQHF.

The chain couples TRBV2 to TRBJ2-1, with 8 bases matching TRBD2. J gave up 2 bases and V 4 bases, and 4 bases lay outside the gene matches. This CDR3 contains 15 residues. Germline lookup yields CDR1 SNHLY and CDR2 FYNNEI. CDR3 amino acids: CASSGVTSAYNEQFF. For the CDR3, the DNA is TGTGCCAGCAGTGGGGTGACTAGCGCCTACAATGAGCAGTTCTTC. Supplemented by reference TRBV2 and TRBJ2-1, the full variable domain reads EPEVTQTPSHQVTQMGQEVILRCVPISNHLYFYWYRQILGQKVEFLVSFYNNEISEKSEIFDDQFSVERPDGSNFTLKIRSTKLEDSAMYFCASSGVTSAYNEQFFGPGTRLTVL.

Regarding this clone: This same CDR3 is encoded by further DNA sequences in the sample. The chain combines TRBV7-2 with TRBJ2-7, with 8 bases matching TRBD2. V gave up 5 bases and J gave up 4 bases; unmatched junction bases: 13. Germline CDR1 is SGHTA and CDR2 is FQGNSA. This CDR3 is 16 amino acids long. CDR3 residues: CASSPGLALIGYEQYF. The DNA for the CDR3 is TGTGCCAGCAGCCCCGGACTAGCTCTCATAGGGTACGAGCAGTACTTC.

The gene calls are TRBV13 and TRBJ2-7; the D is unclear. Germline-derived CDR1 and CDR2 are PRHDT and FYEKMQ (reference sequence). The V gene lost 5 bases and the J gene lost 3 bases, with 14 bases spanning the gap. The CDR3 totals 14 residues. CDR3 coding DNA: TGTGCCAGCAGCCCCCATGATCATTTCTACGAGCAGTACTTC. Its protein product is CASSPHDHFYEQYF. Variable domain in full (rest from reference TRBV13 and TRBJ2-7): AAGVIQSPRHLIKEKRETATLKCYPIPRHDTVYWYQQGPGQDPQFLISFYEKMQSDKGSIPDRFSAQQFSDYHSELNMSSLELGDSALYFCASSPHDHFYEQYFGPGTRLTVT.

The chain couples TRBV18 to TRBJ1-1, with D maybe TRBD1 (5 bases). CDR3 length: 14 residues. Germline CDR1 is KGHSH and CDR2 is LQKENI. With 3 bases removed from V and 6 bases from J, the gap between germline ends came to 14 bases. The CDR3 sequence: CASSPKGWVAEAFF. Here the CDR3 DNA reads TGTGCCAGCTCACCGAAGGGGTGGGTGGCTGAAGCTTTCTTT. The full variable domain, with the rest looked up from reference TRBV18 and TRBJ1-1, is NAGVMQNPRHLVRRRGQEARLRCSPMKGHSHVYWYRQLPEEGLKFMVYLQKENIIDESGMPKERFSAEFPKEGPSILRIQQVVRGDSAAYFCASSPKGWVAEAFFGQGTRLTVV.

The chain has TRBV6-5 and TRBJ2-7; D may be TRBD2 (5 bases). The ends were cut back, 6 bases at V and 6 bases at J, with 15 bases in the middle. The CDR3 totals 13 residues. Germline CDR1 and CDR2: MNHEY and SVGAGI. CDR3 sequence (DNA): TGTGCCAGCAGCCCCGGGATGACTGGCGAGCAGTACTTC. Its translation: CASSPGMTGEQYF.